These 20 T cell receptor beta chains were sequenced from one sample in a study of CD8+CD57+ T cells in acquired aplastic anemia. TCR beta VDJ and CDR3 profiling used genomic DNA as template. TCRdb analysed the reads with MiXCR anew, one entry per CDR3 protein. The sample lists some 180,000 distinct CDR3 sequences; approximately 46% were seen once. The sequenced sample was sorted CD4+, CD8+, or CD8+CD57+ T cells (not recorded which) from PBMCs. The receptors were gathered from a human donor in good health.

J is TRBJ1-6 and V is TRBV19, with D tentatively TRBD1 (5 bases). CDR1 is LNHDA and CDR2 is SQIVND in the germline V gene (reference sequence). The V end lost 6 bases, the J end lost 7 bases, and 13 bases lay between the germline ends. The CDR3 covers 14 residues. The CDR3 spells CASRLWDPNSPLHF. The CDR3, as DNA: TGTGCCAGTAGGCTTTGGGACCCAAATTCACCCCTCCACTTT.

The chain uses TRBV20-1 and TRBJ2-7, with 9 bases that match TRBD2. Losses at the gene ends were 8 bases for V and 4 bases for J; bases not matched to a gene: 15. The CDR3 is made up of 15 amino acids. CDR1 and CDR2 (germline): DFQATT, SNEGSKA (reference sequence). The CDR3 DNA follows: TGCAGTTCTCCATCCCCGACTAGCGGAGGTTACGAGCAGTACTTC. Translated: CSSPSPTSGGYEQYF.

This clonotype came up a few times. Written as DNA, the CDR3 is TGTGCCAGTAGTATCCGGCGGCAGGGGGAAGGCTACACCTTC. It specifies CASSIRRQGEGYTF. V and J are TRBV19 and TRBJ1-2, with TRBD1 matching over 7 bases. V shed 3 bases and J 8 bases; nucleotides not matched to a gene: 9. CDR1 is LNHDA and CDR2 is SQIVND in the germline V gene (reference sequence). The CDR3 is 14 amino acids.

DNA for the CDR3: TGCAGCGTTGAAGTGCAGGCCCAGTACTTC. It codes for CSVEVQAQYF. The chain recombines TRBV29-1 with TRBJ2-5; no clear D gene. Per germline, CDR1 SQVTM and CDR2 ANQGSEA. V lost 1 base and J 9 bases, leaving 6 bases between the germline ends. The CDR3 totals 10 residues.

This chain connects TRBV20-1 to TRBJ1-6, with D possibly being TRBD1 (6 bases). Germline V gives CDR1 DFQATT, CDR2 SNEGSKA (reference sequence). Between the trimmed V and J ends, which lost 3 bases and 8 bases, there was a span of 11 bases. This CDR3 contains 13 residues. CDR3 loop: CSARSGGDSPLHF. In DNA, the CDR3 is TGCAGTGCTAGGAGCGGGGGCGATTCACCCCTCCACTTT.

This clonotype was seen only a few times. The chain uses TRBV3-1 and TRBJ1-2; D gene uncertain. V was shortened by 1 base and J by 4 bases, with 10 bases between the two germline ends. Germline values: CDR1 LGHDT, CDR2 YNNKEL (reference sequence). The CDR3 runs to 14 residues. CDR3 coding DNA: TGTGCCAGCAGCCAAGTAGCCAGCATCTATGGCTACACCTTC. Residues: CASSQVASIYGYTF.

The rearrangement joins TRBV29-1 to TRBJ2-7; 7 bases align to TRBD1. V shed 8 bases and J 2 bases; nucleotides not matched to a gene: 9. Germline V gives CDR1 SQVTM, CDR2 ANQGSEA. This CDR3 is built from 13 residues. In DNA, the CDR3 is TGCAGCAGTCTTGGGACAGCACCCTACGAGCAGTACTTC. Translated, it gives CSSLGTAPYEQYF.

The rearrangement uses TRBV19 and TRBJ1-1; D remains ambiguous. This CDR3 contains 14 residues. With 1 base removed from V and 2 bases from J, the gap between germline ends came to 8 bases. Germline CDR1 and CDR2: LNHDA and SQIVND (reference sequence). In DNA, the CDR3 is TGTGCCAGTAGTATAGGTAGGACCAACACTGAAGCTTTCTTT. This translates into CASSIGRTNTEAFF.

This clonotype appeared many times. This chain joins TRBV11-2 and TRBJ2-1; possibly TRBD2 for D (6 bases). Trimming left V 1 base short and J 3 bases short, with 13 bases between. Germline V CDR1 and CDR2: SGHAT, FQNNGV. The CDR3 totals 16 residues. Here the CDR3 DNA reads TGTGCCAGCAGCTTAGGTCCGGGAGCTGGCTACAATGAGCAGTTCTTC. This encodes CASSLGPGAGYNEQFF.

The genes are TRBV19 and TRBJ1-4; D not resolved. Trimming cost V 9 bases and J 6 bases, with 17 bases left between them. CDR1 and CDR2 from the germline V gene are LNHDA and SQIVND (reference sequence). CDR3 size: 14 residues. Here the CDR3 DNA reads TGTGCCAGCAGCCTGCGGAAGGGTGATGAAAAACTGTTTTTT. Translating it yields CASSLRKGDEKLFF.

This clonotype turned up a few times. The chain is built from TRBV18 and TRBJ2-5; D remains ambiguous. The CDR3 has 13 residues. Trimming removed 3 bases at V and 2 bases at J, with 7 bases between. Germline CDR1 and CDR2: KGHSH and LQKENI. The CDR3 loop reads CASSPHKQETQYF. The CDR3 DNA is TGTGCCAGCTCACCGCACAAACAAGAGACCCAGTACTTC.

This clonotype came up a few times. This chain's CDR3 is CASSEVAGAGELFF. The CDR3 DNA is TGTGCCAGCAGTGAGGTGGCGGGGGCCGGGGAGCTGTTTTTT. The chain is built from TRBV7-6 and TRBJ2-2, with TRBD2 matching over 7 bases. The junction had 7 bases not matched to a gene; V was cut back by 6 bases and J by 6 bases. The CDR3 consists of 14 residues. Germline V gene data show CDR1 as SGHVS and CDR2 as FNYEAQ.

This clonotype came up many times. This rearrangement joins TRBV25-1 to TRBJ2-2; 9 bases line up with TRBD2. The CDR3 has 16 residues. Germline CDR1 and CDR2: MGHDK and SYGVNS. Germline trimming cut 4 bases from V and 2 bases from J; bases unmatched to any gene: 5. In DNA, the CDR3 is TGTGCCAGCAGTGCTGCCGGGACTAGCAACACCGGGGAGCTGTTTTTT. This translates into CASSAAGTSNTGELFF.

The V gene is TRBV29-1, the J gene TRBJ2-1; the match to TRBD2 covers 11 bases. The trim removed 3 bases at V and 7 bases at J, leaving 8 bases unmatched. The CDR3 contains 15 residues. The V gene's germline CDR1 is SQVTM and CDR2 ANQGSEA. The CDR3 protein is CSVDLGLAGQNEQFF. The CDR3 DNA follows: TGCAGCGTTGATCTCGGACTAGCGGGTCAAAATGAGCAGTTCTTC.

This clonotype was picked up many times. This chain uses TRBV20-1 with TRBJ2-1; tentatively, D is TRBD1 (5 bases). The germline CDR1 and CDR2 sequences are DFQATT and SNEGSKA (reference sequence). The length of the CDR3 is 12 residues. The ends were cut back, 2 bases at V and 7 bases at J, with 9 bases in the middle. This CDR3 is CSARPGSNEQFF. Here the CDR3 DNA reads TGCAGTGCTAGACCAGGGTCAAATGAGCAGTTCTTC.

The chain uses TRBV29-1 and TRBJ2-1; TRBD2 matches 14 bases. Per germline, CDR1 SQVTM and CDR2 ANQGSEA. This CDR3 is 16 amino acids long. The CDR3 DNA reads TGCAGAGAACCTCCGGGACTAGCGGGAGCAAACAATGAGCAGTTCTTC. Protein: CREPPGLAGANNEQFF.

The gene calls are TRBV2 and TRBJ1-2, with TRBD1 matching over 7 bases. From germline, CDR1 is SNHLY and CDR2 FYNNEI. The CDR3 spans 13 residues. V was clipped by 10 bases and J by 3 bases; unmatched bases: 8. CDR3 bases: TGTGCCAAGGAAAAGGGGGCGTACTATGGCTACACCTTC. It yields the protein CAKEKGAYYGYTF. The complete variable domain, with remaining parts taken from reference TRBV2 and TRBJ1-2, reads EPEVTQTPSHQVTQMGQEVILRCVPISNHLYFYWYRQILGQKVEFLVSFYNNEISEKSEIFDDQFSVERPDGSNFTLKIRSTKLEDSAMYFCAKEKGAYYGYTFGSGTRLTVV.

The chain carries TRBV10-2 and TRBJ1-2; D is unclear. With 7 bases removed from V and 4 bases from J, the gap between germline ends came to 16 bases. The CDR3 sequence is 14 residues long. Looked up from germline, CDR1 is WSHSY and CDR2 is SAAADI. The CDR3 DNA reads TGCGCCAGCATGGGTTACCGGAGACCCTATGGCTACACCTTC. Amino acid sequence: CASMGYRRPYGYTF.

The table lists this clonotype with many counts. This chain connects TRBV7-2 to TRBJ2-7; TRBD1 matches at 10 bases. V lost 5 bases and J lost 5; bases outside the gene matches: 3. The CDR3 loop spans 13 amino acids. The germline CDR1 and CDR2 sequences are SGHTA and FQGNSA. In DNA, the CDR3 is TGTGCCAGCAGCAAGGACAGGGGGAACGAGCAGTACTTC. It yields the protein CASSKDRGNEQYF. Using reference TRBV7-2 and TRBJ2-7 for the parts outside the CDR3, the full variable domain is GAGVSQSPSNKVTEKGKDVELRCDPISGHTALYWYRQSLGQGLEFLIYFQGNSAPDKSGLPSDRFSAERTGGSVSTLTIQRTQQEDSAVYLCASSKDRGNEQYFGPGTRLTVT.

This clonotype was counted many times. The chain employs TRBV20-1 and TRBJ2-7, with 9 bases identical to TRBD2. The CDR3 totals 14 residues. Germline V CDR1 and CDR2: DFQATT, SNEGSKA (reference sequence). With V trimmed by 4 bases and J by 0 bases, 4 bases remained unmatched. The CDR3 here is CSAIAGGSSYEQYF. CDR3 DNA sequence: TGCAGTGCTATTGCGGGAGGGAGCTCCTACGAGCAGTACTTC.